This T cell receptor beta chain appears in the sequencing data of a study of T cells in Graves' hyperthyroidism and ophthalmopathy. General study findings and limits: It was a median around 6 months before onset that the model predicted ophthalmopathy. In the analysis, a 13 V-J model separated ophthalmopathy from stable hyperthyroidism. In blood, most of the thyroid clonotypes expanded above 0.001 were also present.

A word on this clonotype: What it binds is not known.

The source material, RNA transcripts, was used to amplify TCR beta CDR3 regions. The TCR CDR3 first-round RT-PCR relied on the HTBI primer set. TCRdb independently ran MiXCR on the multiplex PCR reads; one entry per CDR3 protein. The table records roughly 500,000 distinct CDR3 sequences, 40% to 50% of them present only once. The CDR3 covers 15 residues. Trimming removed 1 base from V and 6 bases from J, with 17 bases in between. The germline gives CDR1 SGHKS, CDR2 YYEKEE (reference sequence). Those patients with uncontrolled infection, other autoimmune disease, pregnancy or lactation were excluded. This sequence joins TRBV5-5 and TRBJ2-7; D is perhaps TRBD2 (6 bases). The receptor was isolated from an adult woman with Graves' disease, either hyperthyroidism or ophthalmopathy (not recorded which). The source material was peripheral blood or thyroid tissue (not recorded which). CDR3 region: CASSLLGGRNCEQYF. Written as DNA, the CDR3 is TGTGCCAGCAGCTTGTTGGGGGGAAGAAACTGCGAGCAGTACTTC.